The 14 T cell receptor beta chains listed next were all sequenced from one sample in a study of T cells in Graves' hyperthyroidism and ophthalmopathy. Template material for amplifying TCR beta CDR3 regions consisted of RNA transcripts. HTBI primers were employed in a first-round RT-PCR of the TCR CDR3. TCRdb itself ran the multiplex PCR reads through MiXCR, one entry per CDR3 protein. The sample has 350,000 to 400,000 distinct CDR3 sequences, roughly 13% seen once. The sequenced material came from blood. The origin of the receptors is a woman aged 60-75 years with Graves' hyperthyroidism.

This clonotype was seen ten or more times. The rearrangement uses TRBV2 and TRBJ2-7, with 10 bases aligning to TRBD1. The CDR3 has 15 residues. Looked up from germline, CDR1 is SNHLY and CDR2 is FYNNEI. V dropped 5 bases and J dropped 6; count of bases not matched to a gene: 10. The CDR3 bases are TGTGCCAGCAGTACTAGGACAGGGGGACCTTCCGAGCAGTACTTC. Translating it yields CASSTRTGGPSEQYF.

The chain links TRBV7-2 to TRBJ2-7; D unclear. The CDR3 runs to 13 residues. Trimming pared 1 base from V and 7 bases from J, leaving 11 bases between. In germline, CDR1 is SGHTA, CDR2 FQGNSA. In nucleotides, the CDR3 is TGTGCCAGCAGCTTAGGGATGTTGTGGGAGCAGTACTTC. It encodes CASSLGMLWEQYF.

This clonotype came up a few times. The rearrangement uses TRBV14 and TRBJ2-7; 8 nucleotides agree with TRBD2. The CDR3 sequence is 18 residues long. V lost 4 bases to trimming and J lost 2 bases; unmatched junction nucleotides: 16. Germline CDR1 reads SGHDN; CDR2 reads FVKESK. CDR3 amino acids: CASSRTSWLFRSPYEQYF. DNA for the CDR3: TGTGCCAGCAGCCGGACTAGCTGGCTATTTCGTTCGCCCTACGAGCAGTACTTC.

This clonotype was recorded at least ten times. This chain uses TRBV27 with TRBJ1-2, with D maybe TRBD1 (6 bases). V was clipped by 6 bases and J by 4 bases, with 15 bases between them. The CDR3 has 14 residues. The V gene's germline CDR1 is MNHEY and CDR2 SMNVEV (reference sequence). CDR3 nucleotides: TGTGCCAGCAGAGGGGGGGGCAACCTCTATGGCTACACCTTC. It is translated as CASRGGGNLYGYTF.

This clonotype was seen repeatedly, ten times or more. The V call is TRBV27, the J call TRBJ2-7, with 9 bases fitting TRBD2. V shed 3 bases, J shed 4 bases, and the junction held 7 bases outside the gene matches. Germline V gene data show CDR1 as MNHEY and CDR2 as SMNVEV (reference sequence). CDR3 length: 15 amino acids. The CDR3 is CASSLGSGRYYEQYF. For the CDR3, the DNA is TGTGCCAGCAGTTTGGGTAGCGGGAGATATTACGAGCAGTACTTC.

This clonotype has just a few counts. The V gene is TRBV19, the J gene TRBJ1-2; 12 bases match TRBD1. Losses at the gene ends were 7 bases for V and 0 bases for J; bases not matched to a gene: 3. Germline CDR1 LNHDA, CDR2 SQIVND (reference sequence). The CDR3 runs 15 residues. The CDR3 is CASTWDRGPNYGYTF. The CDR3, as DNA: TGTGCCAGTACCTGGGACAGGGGGCCTAACTATGGCTACACCTTC.

At least ten counts were recorded for this clonotype. The rearrangement links TRBV11-3 to TRBJ2-5, with TRBD1 matching over 10 bases. The germline gives CDR1 SGHNT, CDR2 YENEEA. The CDR3 has 15 residues. The trim removed 3 bases at V and 5 bases at J, leaving 6 bases unmatched. The DNA for the CDR3 is TGTGCCAGCAGCTTCCGGGACAGGGGTTGGGAGACCCAGTACTTC. It yields the protein CASSFRDRGWETQYF.

This clonotype was seen many times. The chain combines TRBV2 with TRBJ2-7; the match to TRBD2 covers 8 bases. V was clipped by 5 bases and J by 2 bases; unmatched bases: 8. Per the germline V gene, CDR1 is SNHLY and CDR2 is FYNNEI. The CDR3 is 15 amino acids. This chain's CDR3 is CASSTPTSGTYEQYF. The CDR3 bases are TGTGCCAGCAGTACCCCAACTAGCGGTACCTACGAGCAGTACTTC.

This clonotype appeared a few times. The chain links TRBV6-1 to TRBJ1-4, with 11 bases matching TRBD1. The V gene end was trimmed by 5 bases and the J gene end by 2 bases; junction bases not matched to a gene: 1. The CDR3 length is 15 residues. Germline V gene data show CDR1 as MNHNS and CDR2 as SASEGT. CDR3 in DNA: TGTGCCAGCAGTTGGGACAGGGGGACTAATGAAAAACTGTTTTTT. The encoded protein is CASSWDRGTNEKLFF.

This clonotype was picked up many times. The gene calls are TRBV28 and TRBJ2-7, with 7 bases aligning to TRBD2. The CDR3 consists of 15 residues. With 3 bases clipped from V and 4 bases from J, the junction kept 9 bases outside the gene matches. Germline V gene sequence: CDR1 MDHEN, CDR2 SYDVKM. The CDR3 loop is CASSFSASGIYEQYF. The CDR3, as DNA: TGTGCCAGCAGTTTTAGCGCTAGCGGCATTTACGAGCAGTACTTC.

At least ten counts were recorded for this clonotype. The chain carries TRBV12-5 and TRBJ2-3; D is undetermined. Germline V gives CDR1 LGHNT, CDR2 FRNRAP. With 11 bases removed from V and 4 bases from J, the gap between germline ends came to 16 bases. The CDR3 length is 13 residues. CDR3 in DNA: TGTGCTGAAAGGAAGGCTGATGCAGATACGCAGTATTTT. This translates into CAERKADADTQYF.

In this sample, this clonotype turned up many times. This chain's CDR3 is CASSFSGSRDTGELFF. The CDR3 DNA follows: TGCGCCAGCAGCTTTAGCGGGAGTCGCGACACCGGGGAGCTGTTTTTT. The V and J genes are TRBV5-1 and TRBJ2-2; 9 nucleotides line up with TRBD2. CDR3 length: 16 residues. CDR1 is SGHRS, CDR2 YFSETQ, per germline. V shed 2 bases and J 3 bases; nucleotides not matched to a gene: 5.

The chain recombines TRBV29-1 with TRBJ2-7, with D maybe TRBD1 (5 bases). The ends were cut back, 7 bases at V and 0 bases at J, with 16 bases in the middle. The germline gives CDR1 SQVTM, CDR2 ANQGSEA. The CDR3 has 14 amino acids. Written as DNA, the CDR3 is TGCAGCGCCCAGGGCCAGGGAAGCTCCTACGAGCAGTACTTC. Translation gives CSAQGQGSSYEQYF.

This clonotype occurred a few times. This sequence joins TRBV9 and TRBJ2-2, with 8 bases that match TRBD2. V gave up 0 bases and J gave up 6 bases; unmatched junction bases: 7. The CDR3 sequence is 16 residues long. Germline V gene data show CDR1 as SGDLS and CDR2 as YYNGEE. CDR3 sequence: CASSVGGGRGAGELFF. CDR3 nucleotides: TGTGCCAGCAGCGTAGGCGGGGGGCGAGGGGCCGGGGAGCTGTTTTTT.